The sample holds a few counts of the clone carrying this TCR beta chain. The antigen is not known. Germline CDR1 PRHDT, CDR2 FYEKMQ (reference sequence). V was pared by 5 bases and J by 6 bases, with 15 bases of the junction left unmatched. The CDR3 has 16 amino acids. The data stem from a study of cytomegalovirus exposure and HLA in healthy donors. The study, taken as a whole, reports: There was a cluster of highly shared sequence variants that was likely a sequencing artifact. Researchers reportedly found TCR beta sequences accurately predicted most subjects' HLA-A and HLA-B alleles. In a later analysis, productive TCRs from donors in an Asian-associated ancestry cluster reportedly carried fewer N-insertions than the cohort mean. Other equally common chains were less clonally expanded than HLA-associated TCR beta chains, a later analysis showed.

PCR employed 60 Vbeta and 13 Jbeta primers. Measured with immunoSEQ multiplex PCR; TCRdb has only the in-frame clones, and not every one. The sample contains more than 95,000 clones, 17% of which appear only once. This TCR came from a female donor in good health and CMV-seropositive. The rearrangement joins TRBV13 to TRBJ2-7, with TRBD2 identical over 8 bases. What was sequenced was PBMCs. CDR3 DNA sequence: TGTGCCAGCAGCCCTTCCGGGAGCGGGGGCCTTTCCGAGCAGTACTTC. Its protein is CASSPSGSGGLSEQYF.